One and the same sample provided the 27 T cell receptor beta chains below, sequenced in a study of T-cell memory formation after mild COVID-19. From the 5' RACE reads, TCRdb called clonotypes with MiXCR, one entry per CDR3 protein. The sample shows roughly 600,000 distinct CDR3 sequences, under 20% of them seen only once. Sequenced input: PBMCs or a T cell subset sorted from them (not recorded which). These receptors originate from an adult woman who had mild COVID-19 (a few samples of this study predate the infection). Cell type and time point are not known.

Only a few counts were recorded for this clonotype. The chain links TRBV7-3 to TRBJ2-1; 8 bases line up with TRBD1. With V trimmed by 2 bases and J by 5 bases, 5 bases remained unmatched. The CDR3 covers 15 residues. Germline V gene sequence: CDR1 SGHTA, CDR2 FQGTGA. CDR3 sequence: CASSLSGGNNNEQFF. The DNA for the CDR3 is TGTGCCAGCAGCTTATCAGGGGGCAACAACAATGAGCAGTTCTTC.

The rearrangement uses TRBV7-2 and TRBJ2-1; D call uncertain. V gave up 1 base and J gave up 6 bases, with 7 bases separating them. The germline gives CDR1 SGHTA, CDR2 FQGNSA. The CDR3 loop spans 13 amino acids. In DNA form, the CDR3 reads TGTGCCAGCAGCTTAGGGGCATTCAATGAGCAGTTCTTC. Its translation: CASSLGAFNEQFF.

CDR3 region: CATSNAGTSGGSFTDTQYF. CDR3 nucleotides: TGTGCCACCAGTAACGCCGGGACTAGCGGGGGGAGTTTCACAGATACGCAGTATTTT. The rearrangement links TRBV24-1 to TRBJ2-3; TRBD2 aligns across 15 bases. In germline, CDR1 is KGHDR, CDR2 SFDVKD. The length of the CDR3 is 19 residues. The V and J ends lost 6 bases and 2 bases, in that order; junction bases with no gene match: 11.

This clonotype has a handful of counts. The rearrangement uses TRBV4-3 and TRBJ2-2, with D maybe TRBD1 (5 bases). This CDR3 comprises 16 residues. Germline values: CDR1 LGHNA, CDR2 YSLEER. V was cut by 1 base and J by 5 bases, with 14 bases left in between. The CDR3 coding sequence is TGCGCCAGCAGCCAAGGCATAGGGGTTAAAACCGGGGAGCTGTTTTTT. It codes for CASSQGIGVKTGELFF.

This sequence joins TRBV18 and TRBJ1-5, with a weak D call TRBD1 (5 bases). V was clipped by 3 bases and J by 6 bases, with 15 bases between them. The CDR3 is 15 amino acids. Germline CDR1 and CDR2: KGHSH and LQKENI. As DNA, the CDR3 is TGTGCCAGCTCACCTGACCCAGGGACGGGTCAGCCCCAGCATTTT. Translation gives CASSPDPGTGQPQHF.

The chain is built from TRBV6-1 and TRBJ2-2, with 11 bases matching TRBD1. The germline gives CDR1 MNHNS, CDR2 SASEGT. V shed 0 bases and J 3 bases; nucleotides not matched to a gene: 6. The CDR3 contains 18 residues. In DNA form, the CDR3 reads TGTGCCAGCAGTGAAGCGGGATGGACAGGGGGCGACACCGGGGAGCTGTTTTTT. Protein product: CASSEAGWTGGDTGELFF.

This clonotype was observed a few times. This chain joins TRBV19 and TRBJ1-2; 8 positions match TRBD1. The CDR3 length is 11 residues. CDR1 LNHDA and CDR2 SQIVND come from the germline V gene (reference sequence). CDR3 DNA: TGTGCGTGTCAGGGGGCGATTGGCTACACCTTC. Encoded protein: CACQGAIGYTF.

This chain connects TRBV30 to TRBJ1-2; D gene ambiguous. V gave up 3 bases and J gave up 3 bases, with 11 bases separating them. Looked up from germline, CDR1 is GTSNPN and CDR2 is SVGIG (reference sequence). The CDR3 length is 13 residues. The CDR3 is CAWRGSEDYGYTF. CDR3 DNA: TGTGCCTGGAGGGGTTCCGAAGACTATGGCTACACCTTC.

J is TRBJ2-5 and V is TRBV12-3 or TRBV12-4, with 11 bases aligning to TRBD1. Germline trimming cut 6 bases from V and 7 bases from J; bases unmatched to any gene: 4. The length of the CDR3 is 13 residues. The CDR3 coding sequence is TGTGCCAGCAGCCCGGGACAGGGGGTGACCCAGTACTTC. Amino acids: CASSPGQGVTQYF.

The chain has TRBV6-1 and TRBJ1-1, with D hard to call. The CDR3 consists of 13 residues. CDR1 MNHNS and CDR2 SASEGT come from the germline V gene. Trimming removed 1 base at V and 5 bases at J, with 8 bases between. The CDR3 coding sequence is TGTGCCAGCAGTGAAGGTATGCCAACTGAAGCTTTCTTT. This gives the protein CASSEGMPTEAFF.

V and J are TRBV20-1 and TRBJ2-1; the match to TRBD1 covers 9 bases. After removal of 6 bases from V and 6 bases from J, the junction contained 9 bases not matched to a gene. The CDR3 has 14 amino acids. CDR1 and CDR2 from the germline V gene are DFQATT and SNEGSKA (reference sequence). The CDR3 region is CSALRDRVINEQFF. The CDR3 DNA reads TGCAGTGCGCTTCGGGACAGGGTTATCAATGAGCAGTTCTTC.

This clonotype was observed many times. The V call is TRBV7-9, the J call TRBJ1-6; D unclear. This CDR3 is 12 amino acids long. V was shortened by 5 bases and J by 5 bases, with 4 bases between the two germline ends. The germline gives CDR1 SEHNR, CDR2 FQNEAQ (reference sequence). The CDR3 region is CASSRDNSPLHF. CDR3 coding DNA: TGTGCCAGCAGCCGGGATAATTCACCCCTCCACTTT.

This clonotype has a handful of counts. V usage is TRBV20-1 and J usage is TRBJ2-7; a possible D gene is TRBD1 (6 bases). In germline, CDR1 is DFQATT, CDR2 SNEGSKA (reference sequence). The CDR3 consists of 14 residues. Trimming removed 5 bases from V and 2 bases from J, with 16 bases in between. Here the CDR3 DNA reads TGCAGTGCTTCTCGCCAGGGGTTCACCTACGAGCAGTACTTC. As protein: CSASRQGFTYEQYF.

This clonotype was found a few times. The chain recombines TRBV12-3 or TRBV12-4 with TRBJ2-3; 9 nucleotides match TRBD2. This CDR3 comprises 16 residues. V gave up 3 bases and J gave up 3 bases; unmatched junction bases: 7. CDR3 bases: TGTGCCAGCAGTTTTTTTGCGGGGGGGCTGACAGATACGCAGTATTTT. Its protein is CASSFFAGGLTDTQYF.

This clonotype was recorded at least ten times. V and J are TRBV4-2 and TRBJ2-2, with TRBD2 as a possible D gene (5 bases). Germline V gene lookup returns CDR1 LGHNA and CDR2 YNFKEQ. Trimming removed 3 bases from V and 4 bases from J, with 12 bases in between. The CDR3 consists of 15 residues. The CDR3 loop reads CASSQARTRTGELFF. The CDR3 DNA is TGTGCCAGCAGCCAGGCGCGGACTCGCACCGGGGAGCTGTTTTTT.

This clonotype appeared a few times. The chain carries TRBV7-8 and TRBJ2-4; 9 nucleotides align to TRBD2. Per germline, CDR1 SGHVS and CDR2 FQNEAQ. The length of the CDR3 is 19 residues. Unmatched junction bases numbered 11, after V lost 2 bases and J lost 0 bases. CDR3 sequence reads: CASSLRTPERGEAKNIQYF. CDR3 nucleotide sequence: TGTGCCAGCAGCTTAAGGACGCCCGAGCGGGGGGAAGCCAAAAACATTCAGTACTTC.

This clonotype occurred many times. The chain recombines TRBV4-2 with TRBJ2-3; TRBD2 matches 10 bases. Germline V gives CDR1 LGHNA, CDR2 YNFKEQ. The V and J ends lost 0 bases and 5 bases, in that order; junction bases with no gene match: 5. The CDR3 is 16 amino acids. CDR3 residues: CASSQEGASGGDTQYF. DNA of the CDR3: TGTGCCAGCAGCCAAGAAGGAGCTAGCGGGGGAGATACGCAGTATTTT.

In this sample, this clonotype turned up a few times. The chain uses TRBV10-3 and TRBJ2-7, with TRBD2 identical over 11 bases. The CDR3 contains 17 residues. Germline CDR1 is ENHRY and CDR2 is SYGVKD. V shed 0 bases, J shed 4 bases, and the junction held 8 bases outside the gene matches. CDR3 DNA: TGTGCCATCAGTGAGTCGGGCACTAGCGGGAGAGGTTACGAGCAGTACTTC. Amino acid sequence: CAISESGTSGRGYEQYF.

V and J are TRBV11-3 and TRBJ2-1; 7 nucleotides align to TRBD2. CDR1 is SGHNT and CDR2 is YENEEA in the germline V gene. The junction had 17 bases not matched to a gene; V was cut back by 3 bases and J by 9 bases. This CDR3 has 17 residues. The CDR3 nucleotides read TGTGCCAGCAGCTTCCACCGCGGGATAGCGGGTTGGTTTGAGCAGTTCTTC. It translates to CASSFHRGIAGWFEQFF.

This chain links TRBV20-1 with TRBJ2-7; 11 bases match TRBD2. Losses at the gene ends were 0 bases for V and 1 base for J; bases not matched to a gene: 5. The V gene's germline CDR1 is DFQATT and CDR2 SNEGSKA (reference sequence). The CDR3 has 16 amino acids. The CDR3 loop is CSARDLGTSGSYEQYF. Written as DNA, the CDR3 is TGCAGTGCTAGAGATTTAGGGACTAGCGGTTCCTACGAGCAGTACTTC.

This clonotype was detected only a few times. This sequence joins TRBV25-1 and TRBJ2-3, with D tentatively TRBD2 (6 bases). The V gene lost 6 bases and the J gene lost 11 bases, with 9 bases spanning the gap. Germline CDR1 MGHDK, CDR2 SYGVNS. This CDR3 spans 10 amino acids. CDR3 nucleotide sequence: TGTGCCAGCAGCCGGGACTTGCAGTATTTT. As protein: CASSRDLQYF.

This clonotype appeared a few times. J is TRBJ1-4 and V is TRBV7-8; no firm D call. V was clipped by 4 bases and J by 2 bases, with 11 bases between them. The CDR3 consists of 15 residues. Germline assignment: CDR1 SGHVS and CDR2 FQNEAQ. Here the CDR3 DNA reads TGTGCCAGCAGCTCCGGCCGCGGGACTAATGAAAAACTGTTTTTT. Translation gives CASSSGRGTNEKLFF.

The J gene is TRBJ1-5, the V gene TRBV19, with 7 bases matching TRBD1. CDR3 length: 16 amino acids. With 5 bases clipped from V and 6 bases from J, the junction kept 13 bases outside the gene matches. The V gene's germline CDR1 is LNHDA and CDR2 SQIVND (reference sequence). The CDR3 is CASSPLTGLIGQPQHF. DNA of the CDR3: TGTGCCAGTAGTCCCCTGACAGGGCTGATCGGTCAGCCCCAGCATTTT.

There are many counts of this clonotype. The CDR3 nucleotides are TGCGCCAGCAGCCAAGGAAACAATCGAGGGACAGATACGCAGTATTTT. It codes for CASSQGNNRGTDTQYF. The J gene is TRBJ2-3, the V gene TRBV4-1; D possibly corresponds to TRBD2 (5 bases). CDR1 is MGHRA, CDR2 YSYEKL, per germline. The CDR3 is 16 residues long. The ends were cut back, 1 base at V and 3 bases at J, with 14 bases in the middle.

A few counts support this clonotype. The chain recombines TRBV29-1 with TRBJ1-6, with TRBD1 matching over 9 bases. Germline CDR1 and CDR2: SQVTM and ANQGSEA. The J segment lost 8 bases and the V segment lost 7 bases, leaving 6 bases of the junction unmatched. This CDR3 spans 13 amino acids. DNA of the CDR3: TGCAGCGCTCGGACAGGGGCCTATTCACCCCTCCACTTT. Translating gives CSARTGAYSPLHF.

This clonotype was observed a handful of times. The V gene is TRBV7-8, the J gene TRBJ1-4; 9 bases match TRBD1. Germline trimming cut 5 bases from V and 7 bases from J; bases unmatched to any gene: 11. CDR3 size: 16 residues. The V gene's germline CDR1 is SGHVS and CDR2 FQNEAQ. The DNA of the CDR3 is TGTGCCAGCAGCACCAGCCACAGGGGGCCGATTGAAAAACTGTTTTTT. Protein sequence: CASSTSHRGPIEKLFF.

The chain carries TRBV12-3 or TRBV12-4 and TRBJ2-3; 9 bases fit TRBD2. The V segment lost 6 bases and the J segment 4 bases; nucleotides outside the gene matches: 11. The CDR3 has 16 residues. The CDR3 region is CASSSPGTSLADTQYF. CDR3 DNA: TGTGCCAGCAGCTCACCCGGGACTAGCTTAGCAGATACGCAGTATTTT.